This T cell receptor (beta chain) was sequenced in a study of blood T cell repertoires in COVID-19. About the research overall: In each case, the material was cDNA or gDNA derived from T cells, B-cell-depleted T cells, or PBMCs.

The V end lost 6 bases, the J end lost 1 base, and 9 bases lay between the germline ends. There are 14 residues in the CDR3. Germline CDR1 and CDR2: SNHLY and FYNNEI. This clone was picked up many times. Original analysis: By means of reference gene primer amplification, nucleated cell counts were estimated. This table comes from immunoSEQ multiplex PCR, and its TCRdb copy is limited to in-frame clones, with some not included. V and J calls and clone size come straight from that table; D and trimming were deduced from the DNA. The sample has around 220,000 clones; approximately 90% are singletons. The origin of this receptor is a woman aged 25-40 years with acute COVID-19. The rearrangement uses TRBV2 and TRBJ2-2; D is possibly TRBD2 (5 bases). The material sequenced was PBMCs or T cells enriched from blood (not recorded which). CDR3 sequence (DNA): TGTGCCAGCAGGCGGGCCCAGAACACCGGGGAGCTGTTTTTT. Its translation is CASRRAQNTGELFF.